The sequence of this TCR beta chain was determined in a study of Graves' ophthalmopathy and Graves' hyperthyroidism. Study as a whole: Over 18 months of follow-up, stable hyperthyroidism required that no ophthalmopathy appear. General observations from the study: Using a 13-signature model, the authors split ophthalmopathy from stable hyperthyroidism, with approximately 88% sensitivity and roughly 83% specificity. As the model predicted ophthalmopathy progression, it achieved a sensitivity of 70.59% and a specificity of 72.22%.

The authors enrolled newly diagnosed hyperthyroidism patients aged 18 to 65 with under 2 months' duration. This clonotype has ten or more counts. The antigen is undetermined. Between the trimmed V and J ends, which lost 7 bases and 7 bases, there was a span of 10 bases. The CDR3 extends over 11 amino acids. Germline-derived CDR1 and CDR2 are MNHEY and SVGAGI. Amplification targeted the TCR beta CDR3 regions, with RNA transcripts as the source material. RT-PCR was first run with HTBI primers, then multiplex PCR in a second round. TCRdb redid the calling of the multiplex PCR reads with MiXCR, one entry per CDR3 protein. The profile shows approximately 1.2 million distinct CDR3 sequences, approximately 35% of them singletons.

The TCR comes from an adult man with Graves' hyperthyroidism. The chain employs TRBV6-5 and TRBJ1-1; a weak D match, TRBD1 (6 bases). The sequencing input was peripheral blood or thyroid tissue (not recorded which). CDR3 DNA sequence: TGTGCCAGCAACGACAGGTATGAAGCTTTCTTT. Amino acids: CASNDRYEAFF.